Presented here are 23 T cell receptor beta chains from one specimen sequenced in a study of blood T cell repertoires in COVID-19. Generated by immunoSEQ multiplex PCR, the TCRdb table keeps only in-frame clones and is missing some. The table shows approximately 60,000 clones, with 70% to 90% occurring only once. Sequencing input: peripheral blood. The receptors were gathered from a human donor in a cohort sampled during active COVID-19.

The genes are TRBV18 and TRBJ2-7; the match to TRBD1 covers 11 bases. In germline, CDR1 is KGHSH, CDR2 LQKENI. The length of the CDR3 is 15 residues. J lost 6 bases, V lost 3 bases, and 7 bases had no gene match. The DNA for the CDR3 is TGTGCCAGCTCACCCCCCTCCGGGACAGGGGGCGAGCAGTACTTC. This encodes CASSPPSGTGGEQYF. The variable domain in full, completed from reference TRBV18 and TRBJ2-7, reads NAGVMQNPRHLVRRRGQEARLRCSPMKGHSHVYWYRQLPEEGLKFMVYLQKENIIDESGMPKERFSAEFPKEGPSILRIQQVVRGDSAAYFCASSPPSGTGGEQYFGPGTRLTVT.

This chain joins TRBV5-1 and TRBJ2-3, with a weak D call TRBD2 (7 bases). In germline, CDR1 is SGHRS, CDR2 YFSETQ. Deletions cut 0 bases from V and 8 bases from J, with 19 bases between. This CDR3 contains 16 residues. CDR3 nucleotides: TGCGCCAGCAGCTTGGAGGGGGAGGGATGGCAGGTTACGCAGTATTTT. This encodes CASSLEGEGWQVTQYF.

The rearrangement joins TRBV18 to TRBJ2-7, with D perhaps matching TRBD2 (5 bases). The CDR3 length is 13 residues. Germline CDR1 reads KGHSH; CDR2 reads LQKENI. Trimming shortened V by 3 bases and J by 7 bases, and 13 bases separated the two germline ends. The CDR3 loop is CASSPDSPVEQYF. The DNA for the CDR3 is TGTGCCAGCTCACCGGACTCCCCCGTGGAGCAGTACTTC.

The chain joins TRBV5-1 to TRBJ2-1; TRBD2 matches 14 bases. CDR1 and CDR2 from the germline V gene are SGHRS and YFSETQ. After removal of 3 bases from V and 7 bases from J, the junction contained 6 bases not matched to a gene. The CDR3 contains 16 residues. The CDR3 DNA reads TGCGCCAGCAGCTCGACTAGCGGGGGGGGTCATAATGAGCAGTTCTTC. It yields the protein CASSSTSGGGHNEQFF. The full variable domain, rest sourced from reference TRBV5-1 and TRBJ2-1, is KAGVTQTPRYLIKTRGQQVTLSCSPISGHRSVSWYQQTPGQGLQFLFEYFSETQRNKGNFPGRFSGRQFSNSRSEMNVSTLELGDSALYLCASSSTSGGGHNEQFFGPGTRLTVL.

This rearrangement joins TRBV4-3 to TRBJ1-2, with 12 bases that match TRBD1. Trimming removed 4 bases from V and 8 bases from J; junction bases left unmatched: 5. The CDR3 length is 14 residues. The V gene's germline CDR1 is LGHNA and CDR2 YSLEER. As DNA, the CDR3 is TGCGCCAGCAGCCCGGGACAGGGGGCGGAAGGCTACACCTTC. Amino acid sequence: CASSPGQGAEGYTF.

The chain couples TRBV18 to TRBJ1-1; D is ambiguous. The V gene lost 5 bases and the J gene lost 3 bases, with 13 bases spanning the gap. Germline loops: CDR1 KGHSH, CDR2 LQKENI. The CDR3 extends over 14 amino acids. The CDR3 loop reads CASSLAGSDTEAFF. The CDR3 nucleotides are TGTGCCAGCTCATTAGCGGGATCGGACACTGAAGCTTTCTTT. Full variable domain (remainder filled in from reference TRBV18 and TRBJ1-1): NAGVMQNPRHLVRRRGQEARLRCSPMKGHSHVYWYRQLPEEGLKFMVYLQKENIIDESGMPKERFSAEFPKEGPSILRIQQVVRGDSAAYFCASSLAGSDTEAFFGQGTRLTVV.

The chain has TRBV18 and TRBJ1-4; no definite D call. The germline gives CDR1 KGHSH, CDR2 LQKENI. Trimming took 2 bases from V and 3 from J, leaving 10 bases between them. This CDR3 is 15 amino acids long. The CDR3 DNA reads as TGTGCCAGCTCACCATTCGGGTTGTCTAATGAAAAACTGTTTTTT. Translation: CASSPFGLSNEKLFF.

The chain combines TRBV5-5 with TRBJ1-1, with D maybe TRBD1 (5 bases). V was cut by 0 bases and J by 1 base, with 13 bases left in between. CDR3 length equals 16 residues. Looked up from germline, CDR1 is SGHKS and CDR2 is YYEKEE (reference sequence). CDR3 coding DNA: TGTGCCAGCAGCTTGGGAACAGGATTGGCGAACACTGAAGCTTTCTTT. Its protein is CASSLGTGLANTEAFF.

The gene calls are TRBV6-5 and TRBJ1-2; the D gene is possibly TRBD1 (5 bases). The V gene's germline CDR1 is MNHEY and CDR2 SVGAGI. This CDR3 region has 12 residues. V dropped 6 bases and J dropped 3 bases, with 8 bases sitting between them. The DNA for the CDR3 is TGTGCCAGCAGGGGGGGGTACTATGGCTACACCTTC. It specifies CASRGGYYGYTF.

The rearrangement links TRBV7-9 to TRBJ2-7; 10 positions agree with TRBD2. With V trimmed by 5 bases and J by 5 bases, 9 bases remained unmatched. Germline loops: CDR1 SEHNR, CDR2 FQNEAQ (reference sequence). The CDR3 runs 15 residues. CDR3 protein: CASSQSGGARNEQYF. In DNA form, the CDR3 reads TGTGCCAGCAGCCAGAGCGGGGGGGCCAGGAACGAGCAGTACTTC.

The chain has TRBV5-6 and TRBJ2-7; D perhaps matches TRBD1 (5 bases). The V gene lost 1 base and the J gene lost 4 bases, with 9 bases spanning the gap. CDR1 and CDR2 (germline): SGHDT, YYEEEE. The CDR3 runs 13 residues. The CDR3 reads CASSLNRIYEQYF. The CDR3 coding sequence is TGTGCCAGCAGCTTGAACAGGATATACGAGCAGTACTTC.

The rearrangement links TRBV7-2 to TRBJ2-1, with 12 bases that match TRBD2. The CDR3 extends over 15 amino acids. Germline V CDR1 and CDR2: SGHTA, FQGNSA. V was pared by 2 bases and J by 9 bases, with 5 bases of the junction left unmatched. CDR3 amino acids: CASSLSSGGGGEQFF. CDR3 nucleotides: TGTGCCAGCAGCTTATCTAGCGGGGGGGGAGGTGAGCAGTTCTTC. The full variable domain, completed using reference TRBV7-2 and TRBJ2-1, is GAGVSQSPSNKVTEKGKDVELRCDPISGHTALYWYRQSLGQGLEFLIYFQGNSAPDKSGLPSDRFSAERTGGSVSTLTIQRTQQEDSAVYLCASSLSSGGGGEQFFGPGTRLTVL.

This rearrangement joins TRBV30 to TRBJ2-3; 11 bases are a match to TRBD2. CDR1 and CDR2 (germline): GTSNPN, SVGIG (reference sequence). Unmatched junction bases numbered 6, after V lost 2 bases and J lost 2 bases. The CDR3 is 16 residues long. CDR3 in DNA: TGTGCCTGGAGTTGGTCTAGCGGGGGGCTCACAGATACGCAGTATTTT. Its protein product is CAWSWSSGGLTDTQYF.

DNA for the CDR3: TGTGCCAGCAGTTTATCGGGCGAGACCCAGTACTTC. Encoded protein: CASSLSGETQYF. The J gene is TRBJ2-5, the V gene TRBV27, with unresolved D. The germline V and J ends were trimmed by 0 bases and 5 bases, with 4 bases remaining between them. The CDR3 has 12 residues. Germline loops: CDR1 MNHEY, CDR2 SMNVEV (reference sequence).

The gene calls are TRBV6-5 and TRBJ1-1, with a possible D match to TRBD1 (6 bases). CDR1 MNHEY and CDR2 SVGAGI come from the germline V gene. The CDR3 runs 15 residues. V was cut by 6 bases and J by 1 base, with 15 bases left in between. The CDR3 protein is CASRLDRFGNTEAFF. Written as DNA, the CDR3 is TGTGCCAGCAGACTGGACAGATTTGGGAACACTGAAGCTTTCTTT.

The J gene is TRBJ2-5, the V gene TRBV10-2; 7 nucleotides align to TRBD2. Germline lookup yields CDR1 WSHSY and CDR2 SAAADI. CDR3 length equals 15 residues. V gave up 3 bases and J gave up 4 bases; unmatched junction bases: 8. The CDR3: CASSDPGRRGETQYF. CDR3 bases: TGCGCCAGCAGTGACCCCGGGAGGCGGGGAGAGACCCAGTACTTC.

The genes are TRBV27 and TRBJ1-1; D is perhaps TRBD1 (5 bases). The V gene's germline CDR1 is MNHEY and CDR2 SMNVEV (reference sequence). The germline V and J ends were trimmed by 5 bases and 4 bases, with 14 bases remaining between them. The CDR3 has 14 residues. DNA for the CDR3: TGTGCCAGCAGTCATAACAAGGGGTTCACTGAAGCTTTCTTT. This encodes CASSHNKGFTEAFF.

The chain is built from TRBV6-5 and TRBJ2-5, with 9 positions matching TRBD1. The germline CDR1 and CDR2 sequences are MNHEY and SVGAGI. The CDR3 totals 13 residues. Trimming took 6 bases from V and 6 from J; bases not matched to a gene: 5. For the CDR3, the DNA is TGTGCCAGCAGGACAGGGGGAGGACAGACCCAGTACTTC. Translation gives CASRTGGGQTQYF.

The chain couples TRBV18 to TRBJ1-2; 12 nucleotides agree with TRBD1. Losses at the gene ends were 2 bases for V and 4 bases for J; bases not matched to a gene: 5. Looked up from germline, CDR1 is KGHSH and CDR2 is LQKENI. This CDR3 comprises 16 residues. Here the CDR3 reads CASSPTGTGGPYGYTF. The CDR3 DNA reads TGTGCCAGCTCACCAACCGGGACAGGGGGCCCCTATGGCTACACCTTC.

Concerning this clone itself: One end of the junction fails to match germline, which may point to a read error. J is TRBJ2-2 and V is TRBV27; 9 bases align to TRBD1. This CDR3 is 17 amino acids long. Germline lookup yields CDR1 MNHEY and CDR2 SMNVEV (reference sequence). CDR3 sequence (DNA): TGTGCCAGCAGTTTATGGGGGACAGGGTGGGAACGGCGGGGAGCTGTTTTT. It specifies CASSLWGTGWERRGAVF.

CDR3 bases: TGTGCCAGCAGCGAGACAGGGGGCTCTAACTATGGCTACACCTTC. This encodes CASSETGGSNYGYTF. The chain is built from TRBV9 and TRBJ1-2; 10 positions agree with TRBD1. This CDR3 contains 15 residues. Germline CDR1 SGDLS, CDR2 YYNGEE. V shed 3 bases, J shed 0 bases, and the junction held 2 bases outside the gene matches.

This CDR3 reads CASRPTGGGYGYTF. The CDR3 region has the DNA TGTGCCAGCAGGCCAACAGGGGGCGGGTATGGCTACACCTTC. J is TRBJ1-2 and V is TRBV6-5; TRBD1 aligns across 9 bases. CDR1 MNHEY and CDR2 SVGAGI come from the germline V gene. Trimming took 6 bases from V and 5 from J; bases not matched to a gene: 7. The CDR3 spans 14 residues.

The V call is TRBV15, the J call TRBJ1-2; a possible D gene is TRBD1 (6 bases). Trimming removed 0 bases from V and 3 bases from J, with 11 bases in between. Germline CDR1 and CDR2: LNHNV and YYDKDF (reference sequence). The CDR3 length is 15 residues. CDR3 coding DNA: TGTGCCACCAGCAGAGATCAGGGGCTCGACTATGGCTACACCTTC. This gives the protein CATSRDQGLDYGYTF. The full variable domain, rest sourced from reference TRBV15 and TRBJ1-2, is DAMVIQNPRYQVTQFGKPVTLSCSQTLNHNVMYWYQQKSSQAPKLLFHYYDKDFNNEADTPDNFQSRRPNTSFCFLDIRSPGLGDTAMYLCATSRDQGLDYGYTFGSGTRLTVV.